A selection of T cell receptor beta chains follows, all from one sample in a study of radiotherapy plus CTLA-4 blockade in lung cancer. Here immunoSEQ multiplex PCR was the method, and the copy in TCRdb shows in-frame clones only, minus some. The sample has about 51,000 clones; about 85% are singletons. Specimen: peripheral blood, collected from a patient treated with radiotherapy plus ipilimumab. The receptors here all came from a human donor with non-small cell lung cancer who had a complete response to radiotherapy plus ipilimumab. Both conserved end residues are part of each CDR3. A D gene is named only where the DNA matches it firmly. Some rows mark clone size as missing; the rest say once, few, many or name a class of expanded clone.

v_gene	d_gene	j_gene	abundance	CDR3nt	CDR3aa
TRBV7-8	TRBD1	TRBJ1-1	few	TGTGCCAGCAGCACGGGACAGTCCTTTACTGAAGCTTTCTTT	CASSTGQSFTEAFF
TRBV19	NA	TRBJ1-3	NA	TGTGCCAGTAGTCCACGGGAAAACACCATATATTTT	CASSPRENTIYF
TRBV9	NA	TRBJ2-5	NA	TGTGCCAGCAGCGCCCGCCCCTTCGACAGATTCGGTGAGACCCAGTACTTC	CASSARPFDRFGETQYF
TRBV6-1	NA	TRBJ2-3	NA	TGTGCCAGCTTCAGCGGCTGGATAAGCACAGATACGCAGTATTTT	CASFSGWISTDTQYF
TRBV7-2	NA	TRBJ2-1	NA	TGTGCCAGCAGCAAACAACAGGGATTCACTGAGCAGTTCTTC	CASSKQQGFTEQFF
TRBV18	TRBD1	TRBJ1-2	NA	TGTGCCAGCTCACCAGACAGGGGGCGAGGCTATGGCTACACCTTC	CASSPDRGRGYGYTF
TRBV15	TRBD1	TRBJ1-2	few	TGTGCCACCAGCTCACAGGGGGAGGATGGCTACACCTTC	CATSSQGEDGYTF
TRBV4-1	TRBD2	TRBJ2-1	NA	TGCGCCAGCAGCCAAGAATGGCTAGCGGGAGATGAGCAGTTCTTC	CASSQEWLAGDEQFF
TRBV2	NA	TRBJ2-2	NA	TGTGCCAGCAGAGGCGGCTTAGCCGGGACCGGGGAGCTGTTTTTT	CASRGGLAGTGELFF
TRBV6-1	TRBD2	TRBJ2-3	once	TGTGCCAGCAGCTACGGACTAGCCGCGACAGATACGCAGTATTTT	CASSYGLAATDTQYF
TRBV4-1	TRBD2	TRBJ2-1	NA	TGCGCCAGCAGCCAGGGACTAGCGGGAGTTGGCTCGAACTACAATGAGCAGTTCTTC	CASSQGLAGVGSNYNEQFF
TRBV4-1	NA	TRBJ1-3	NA	TGCGCCAGCAGCCAAGATGAGGGTTTAGAGCCTGGAAACACCATATATTTT	CASSQDEGLEPGNTIYF
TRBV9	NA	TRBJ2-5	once	TGTGCCAGCAGCTTAGGACAGTTAGACGGAGAGACCCAGTACTTC	CASSLGQLDGETQYF
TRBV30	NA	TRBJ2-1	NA	TGTGCCTGGAAGGCGGGACTGACCATCTACGGTGAGCAGTTCTTC	CAWKAGLTIYGEQFF
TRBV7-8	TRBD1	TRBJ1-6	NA	TGTGCCAGCAGCCCGAACAACAGGGGGCCAAATTCACCCCTCCACTTT	CASSPNNRGPNSPLHF
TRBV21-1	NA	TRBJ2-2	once	TGTGCCAGCACGGTCGGTACAGGGGTTTCCGGGGAGCTGTTTTTT	CASTVGTGVSGELFF
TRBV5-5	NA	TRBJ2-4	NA	TGTGCCAGCAGCTTGGGACAGAGAGCCAAAAACATTCAGTACTTC	CASSLGQRAKNIQYF
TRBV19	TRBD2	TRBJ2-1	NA	TGTGCCAGCCAACTGACTAGCGGTGCGGGCTACAATGAGCAGTTCTTC	CASQLTSGAGYNEQFF
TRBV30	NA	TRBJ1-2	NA	TGTGCCTGGACCGGACAGTTAAGGGGCTATGGCTACACCTTC	CAWTGQLRGYGYTF
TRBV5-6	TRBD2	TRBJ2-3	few	TGTGCCAGCAGCTACCTCGGGACTAGGGGCACAGATACGCAGTATTTT	CASSYLGTRGTDTQYF
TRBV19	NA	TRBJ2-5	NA	TGTGCCAGTAGCCACCTAGGTGGCTCCGGGGAGACCCAGTACTTC	CASSHLGGSGETQYF
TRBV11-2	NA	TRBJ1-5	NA	TGTGCCAGCAGCGTAGCGGGAGGCAATCAGCCCCAGCATTTT	CASSVAGGNQPQHF
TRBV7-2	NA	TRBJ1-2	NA	TGTGCCAGCAGCTTAGAGTTGAGCGGCTACACCTTC	CASSLELSGYTF
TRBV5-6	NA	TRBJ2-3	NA	TGTGCCAGCAGCTTTCAAGATACGCAGTATTTT	CASSFQDTQYF
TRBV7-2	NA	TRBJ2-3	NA	TGTGCCAGCAGCCCAGCGGAAGATACGCAGTATTTT	CASSPAEDTQYF
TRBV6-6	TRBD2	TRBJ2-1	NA	TGTGCCAGCAGCAGAAGGACTAGCGGGGGGTACAATGAGCAGTTCTTC	CASSRRTSGGYNEQFF
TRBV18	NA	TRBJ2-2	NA	TGTGCCAGCTCACCAAACCCCCGGGTCGTGGTCGGGGAGCTGTTTTTT	CASSPNPRVVVGELFF
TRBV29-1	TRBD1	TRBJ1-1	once	TGCAGCGTTCGACAGGGATCGAACACTGAAGCTTTCTTT	CSVRQGSNTEAFF